This passage covers 16 T cell receptor beta chains from one sample sequenced in a study of blood T cell repertoires in COVID-19. The method was immunoSEQ multiplex PCR; TCRdb's version includes in-frame clones alone and lacks a portion of them. Of 280,000 or so clones in the sample, approximately 84% were seen once. Sequences were obtained from peripheral blood. The receptors come from a woman aged 30 to 39 who had recovered from COVID-19.

The chain is built from TRBV9 and TRBJ2-3; maybe TRBD2 (5 bases). This CDR3 is 15 amino acids long. Trimming took 0 bases from V and 6 from J, leaving 14 bases between them. The germline V gene has CDR1 SGDLS and CDR2 YYNGEE. The CDR3, as DNA: TGTGCCAGCAGCGTAGGAGTAGCGACCGGCGATACGCAGTATTTT. Translated: CASSVGVATGDTQYF. The whole variable domain, filled in from reference TRBV9 and TRBJ2-3, reads DSGVTQTPKHLITATGQRVTLRCSPRSGDLSVYWYQQSLDQGLQFLIQYYNGEERAKGNILERFSAQQFPDLHSELNLSSLELGDSALYFCASSVGVATGDTQYFGPGTRLTVL.

This chain connects TRBV10-3 to TRBJ2-7; TRBD1 is a possible D gene (6 bases). The CDR3 has 14 amino acids. Germline assignment: CDR1 ENHRY and CDR2 SYGVKD. Deletions cut 4 bases from V and 2 bases from J, with 12 bases between. As DNA, the CDR3 is TGTGCCATCAGTGGTATGGACAGCACCTACGAGCAGTACTTC. It yields the protein CAISGMDSTYEQYF.

CDR3 sequence: CASSFQGKDGYTF. CDR3 in DNA: TGTGCCAGCAGTTTCCAGGGAAAGGATGGCTACACCTTC. The rearrangement joins TRBV27 to TRBJ1-2; perhaps TRBD1 as D (5 bases). The V end was cut by 3 bases, the J end by 6 bases, with 11 bases between. Germline V gene lookup returns CDR1 MNHEY and CDR2 SMNVEV (reference sequence). The CDR3 runs to 13 residues.

The V gene is TRBV5-1, the J gene TRBJ2-1; tentative D call: TRBD2 (5 bases). The V end was cut by 0 bases, the J end by 2 bases, with 18 bases between. Per the germline V gene, CDR1 is SGHRS and CDR2 is YFSETQ. The CDR3 runs to 18 residues. This chain's CDR3 is CASSLAILSGRTYNEQFF. The CDR3, as DNA: TGCGCCAGCAGCTTGGCCATACTGAGCGGTCGGACCTACAATGAGCAGTTCTTC.

This clone was detected once. V and J are TRBV28 and TRBJ2-5; 7 nucleotides align to TRBD1. This CDR3 has 13 residues. CDR1 is MDHEN and CDR2 is SYDVKM in the germline V gene. V shed 5 bases, J shed 2 bases, and the junction held 2 bases outside the gene matches. The CDR3 reads CASSRDSQETQYF. The CDR3 region has the DNA TGTGCCAGCAGTCGGGACAGTCAAGAGACCCAGTACTTC.

The rearrangement uses TRBV4-2 and TRBJ1-2; weak D call: TRBD1 (6 bases). The CDR3 consists of 12 residues. CDR1 and CDR2 (germline): LGHNA, YNFKEQ. Trimming removed 4 bases at V and 4 bases at J, with 7 bases between. DNA for the CDR3: TGTGCCAGCAGCCCGGACAGCTATGGCTACACCTTC. Translated, it gives CASSPDSYGYTF.

J is TRBJ2-5 and V is TRBV7-9, with TRBD1 identical over 8 bases. The CDR3 has 16 amino acids. The germline V gene has CDR1 SEHNR and CDR2 FQNEAQ (reference sequence). V shed 4 bases and J 5 bases; nucleotides not matched to a gene: 12. Here the CDR3 reads CASSSIRGLSGETQYF. CDR3 sequence (DNA): TGTGCCAGCAGCTCCATCAGGGGGCTCTCCGGGGAGACCCAGTACTTC.

This sequence joins TRBV7-2 and TRBJ2-4; D possibly corresponds to TRBD2 (6 bases). The CDR3 length is 16 residues. Germline CDR1 SGHTA, CDR2 FQGNSA. Trimming took off 3 bases at V and 0 bases at J, with 12 bases between the two ends. The CDR3 region is CASSFSGGIAKNIQYF. The CDR3 DNA sequence: TGTGCCAGCAGCTTTTCCGGCGGGATAGCCAAAAACATTCAGTACTTC.

V gene TRBV27 combines with J gene TRBJ1-2; a possible D gene is TRBD1 (5 bases). V lost 2 bases, J lost 2 bases, and 9 bases lay in between. Germline V gene sequence: CDR1 MNHEY, CDR2 SMNVEV (reference sequence). This CDR3 is built from 14 residues. The CDR3, as DNA: TGTGCCAGCAGTTTAGGGGGGGGAAACTATGGCTACACCTTC. Translating it yields CASSLGGGNYGYTF.

The chain links TRBV11-2 to TRBJ2-1; the match to TRBD2 covers 7 bases. With 5 bases clipped from V and 4 bases from J, the junction kept 8 bases outside the gene matches. The CDR3 runs to 15 residues. The V gene's germline CDR1 is SGHAT and CDR2 FQNNGV. The CDR3 DNA reads TGTGCCAGCAGCCGAAATAGCGGGCCATACAATGAGCAGTTCTTC. Translated, it gives CASSRNSGPYNEQFF.

V usage is TRBV6-5 and J usage is TRBJ2-3; 13 nucleotides align to TRBD2. The CDR3 runs to 15 residues. Germline values: CDR1 MNHEY, CDR2 SVGAGI. Trimming at V came to 7 bases and at J to 4 bases, leaving 5 bases not matched to a gene. For the CDR3, the DNA is TGTGCCAGCACTAGACTAGCGGGGGGCTCAGATACGCAGTATTTT. Translated, it gives CASTRLAGGSDTQYF.

The V call is TRBV4-1, the J call TRBJ2-7, with a weak D call TRBD1 (6 bases). Germline CDR1 is MGHRA and CDR2 is YSYEKL. The V gene lost 3 bases and the J gene lost 7 bases, with 13 bases spanning the gap. This CDR3 is 13 amino acids long. This CDR3 reads CASSHDRKMEQYF. The CDR3 DNA follows: TGCGCCAGCAGCCATGACAGGAAAATGGAGCAGTACTTC.

V gene TRBV6-6 combines with J gene TRBJ2-7, with 9 bases matching TRBD1. V was clipped by 9 bases and J by 3 bases; unmatched bases: 6. CDR1 and CDR2 from the germline V gene are MNHNY and SVGAGI (reference sequence). CDR3 length: 13 amino acids. CDR3 loop: CARGTGKFYEQYF. CDR3 sequence (DNA): TGTGCCAGGGGGACAGGGAAATTCTACGAGCAGTACTTC.

The table lists this clone with a count of one. The chain employs TRBV6-6 and TRBJ2-1; TRBD1 matches at 8 bases. The CDR3 consists of 14 residues. V lost 4 bases to trimming and J lost 8 bases; unmatched junction nucleotides: 7. Germline V lookup: CDR1 MNHNY, CDR2 SVGAGI (reference sequence). The CDR3 DNA sequence: TGTGCCAGCAGTTTAGGGGCAGGGGGCGATGAGCAGTTCTTC. Translation gives CASSLGAGGDEQFF.

This chain links TRBV7-9 with TRBJ2-5; tentatively, D is TRBD2 (6 bases). V gave up 1 base and J gave up 10 bases, with 13 bases separating them. The CDR3 length is 13 residues. Germline-derived CDR1 and CDR2 are SEHNR and FQNEAQ (reference sequence). The CDR3 coding sequence is TGTGCCAGCAGCTTAGTCCCCGGGGGTGACCAGTACTTC. This translates into CASSLVPGGDQYF.

The chain combines TRBV4-1 with TRBJ1-1; 8 bases agree with TRBD1. CDR1 and CDR2 from the germline V gene are MGHRA and YSYEKL. V lost 5 bases and J lost 3; bases outside the gene matches: 5. The CDR3 runs to 14 residues. In DNA, the CDR3 is TGCGCCAGCAGCTTTGGACAGGGTGACACTGAAGCTTTCTTT. Its protein product is CASSFGQGDTEAFF.